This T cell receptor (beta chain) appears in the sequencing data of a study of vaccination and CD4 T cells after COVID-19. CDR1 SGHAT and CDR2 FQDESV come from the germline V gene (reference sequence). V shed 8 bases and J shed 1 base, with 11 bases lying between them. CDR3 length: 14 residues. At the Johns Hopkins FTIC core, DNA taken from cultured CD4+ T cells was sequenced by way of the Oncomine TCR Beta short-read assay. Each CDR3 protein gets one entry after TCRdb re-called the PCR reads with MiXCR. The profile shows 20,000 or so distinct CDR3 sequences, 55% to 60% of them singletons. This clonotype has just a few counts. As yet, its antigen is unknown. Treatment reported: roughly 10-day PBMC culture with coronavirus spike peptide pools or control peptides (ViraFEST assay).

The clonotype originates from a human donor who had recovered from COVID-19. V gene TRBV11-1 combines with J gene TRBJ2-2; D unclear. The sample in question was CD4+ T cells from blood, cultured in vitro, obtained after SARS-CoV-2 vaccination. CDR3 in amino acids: CASCAVENTGELFF. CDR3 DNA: TGTGCCAGCTGCGCTGTAGAGAACACCGGGGAGCTGTTTTTT.